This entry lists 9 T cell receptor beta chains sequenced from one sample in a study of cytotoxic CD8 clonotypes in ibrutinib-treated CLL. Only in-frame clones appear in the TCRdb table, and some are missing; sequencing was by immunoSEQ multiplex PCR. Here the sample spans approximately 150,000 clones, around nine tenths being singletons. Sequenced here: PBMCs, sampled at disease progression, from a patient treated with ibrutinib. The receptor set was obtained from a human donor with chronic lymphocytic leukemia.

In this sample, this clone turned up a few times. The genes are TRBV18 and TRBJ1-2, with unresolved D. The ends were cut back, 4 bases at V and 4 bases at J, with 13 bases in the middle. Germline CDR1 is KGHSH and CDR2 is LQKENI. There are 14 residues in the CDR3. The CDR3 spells CASSLSEEPYGYTF. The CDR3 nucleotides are TGTGCCAGCTCACTTTCGGAGGAACCCTATGGCTACACCTTC.

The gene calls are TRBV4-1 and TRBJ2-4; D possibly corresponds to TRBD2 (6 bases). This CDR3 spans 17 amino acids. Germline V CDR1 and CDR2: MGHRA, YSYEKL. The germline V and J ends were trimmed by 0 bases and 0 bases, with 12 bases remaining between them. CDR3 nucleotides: TGCGCCAGCAGCCAAGATTATGGGGGGTTAGCCAAAAACATTCAGTACTTC. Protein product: CASSQDYGGLAKNIQYF.

CDR3 DNA: TGTGCCAGCAGCCCGACAGGGGGGGCAATCTCACCCCAGCATTTT. It codes for CASSPTGGAISPQHF. The chain uses TRBV27 and TRBJ1-5; 9 nucleotides agree with TRBD1. The CDR3 is made up of 15 amino acids. V dropped 6 bases and J dropped 10; count of bases not matched to a gene: 13. Germline V gene lookup returns CDR1 MNHEY and CDR2 SMNVEV (reference sequence).

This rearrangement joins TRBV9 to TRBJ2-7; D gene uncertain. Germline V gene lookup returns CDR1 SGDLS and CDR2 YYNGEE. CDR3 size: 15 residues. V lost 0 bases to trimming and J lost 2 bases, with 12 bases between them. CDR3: CASSVGHGFTYEQYF. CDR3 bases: TGTGCCAGCAGCGTAGGTCACGGATTTACCTACGAGCAGTACTTC.

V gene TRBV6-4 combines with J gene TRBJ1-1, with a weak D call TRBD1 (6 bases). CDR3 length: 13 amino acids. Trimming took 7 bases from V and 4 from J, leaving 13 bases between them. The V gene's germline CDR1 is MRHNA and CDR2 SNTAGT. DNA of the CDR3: TGTGCCAGCAAAAACAGAGGGGGCACTGAAGCTTTCTTT. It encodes CASKNRGGTEAFF.

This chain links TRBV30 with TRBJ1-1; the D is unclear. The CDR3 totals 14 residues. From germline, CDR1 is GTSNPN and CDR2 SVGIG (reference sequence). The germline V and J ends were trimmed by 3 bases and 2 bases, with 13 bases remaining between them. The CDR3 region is CAWRSVGGNTEAFF. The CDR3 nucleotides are TGTGCCTGGAGGAGCGTAGGTGGAAACACTGAAGCTTTCTTT.

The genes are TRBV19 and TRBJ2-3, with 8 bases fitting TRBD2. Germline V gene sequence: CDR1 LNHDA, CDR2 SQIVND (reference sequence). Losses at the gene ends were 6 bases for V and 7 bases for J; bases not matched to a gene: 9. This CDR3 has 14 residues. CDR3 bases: TGTGCCAGTAGGGGGGTTAGCGGGGCCTATACGCAGTATTTT. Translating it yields CASRGVSGAYTQYF.

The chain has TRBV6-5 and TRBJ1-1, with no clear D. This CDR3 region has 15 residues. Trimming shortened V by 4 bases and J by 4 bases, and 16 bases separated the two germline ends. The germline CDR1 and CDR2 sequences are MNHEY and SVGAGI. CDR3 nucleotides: TGTGCCAGCAGTTCCCTGGTCTTCATGAGCACTGAAGCTTTCTTT. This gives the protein CASSSLVFMSTEAFF.

CDR3 region: CASSPGSEKLFF. DNA for the CDR3: TGTGCCAGCAGCCCGGGGTCGGAAAAACTGTTTTTT. V and J are TRBV7-9 and TRBJ1-4; D remains unclear. Trimming took off 5 bases at V and 8 bases at J, with 9 bases between the two ends. The CDR3 runs to 12 residues. From germline, CDR1 is SEHNR and CDR2 FQNEAQ (reference sequence).